One sample yielded the 27 T cell receptor beta chains listed below, sequenced in a study of cytomegalovirus exposure and HLA in healthy donors. Use of 60 Vbeta and 13 Jbeta primers characterized the PCR. Sequenced by immunoSEQ multiplex PCR; TCRdb stores in-frame clones only, minus some. This table holds 150,000 to 200,000 clones, approximately 81% found once. Specimen: PBMCs. The receptors derive from a man younger than 40 in good health and CMV-seronegative.

V and J are TRBV6-5 and TRBJ2-7; weak D call: TRBD2 (5 bases). CDR1 and CDR2 (germline): MNHEY, SVGAGI. V was pared by 5 bases and J by 2 bases, with 10 bases between. The CDR3 sequence is 13 residues long. CDR3 protein: CASSRTEAYEQYF. DNA of the CDR3: TGTGCCAGCAGTCGGACGGAGGCCTACGAGCAGTACTTC.

As DNA, the CDR3 is TGTGCCAGCAGCTTGGGAGGCTACGAGCAGTACTTC. Translating gives CASSLGGYEQYF. This chain links TRBV5-4 with TRBJ2-5; D is ambiguous. The assigned J gene may be wrong: the sequence end matches TRBJ2-7 better. This CDR3 region has 12 residues. Germline V gene sequence: CDR1 SGHNT, CDR2 YYREEE (reference sequence).

This chain uses TRBV29-1 with TRBJ2-1; TRBD2 aligns across 8 bases. This CDR3 is 14 amino acids long. J lost 4 bases, V lost 5 bases, and 7 bases had no gene match. Germline V gene data show CDR1 as SQVTM and CDR2 as ANQGSEA. The DNA for the CDR3 is TGCAGCGTTCTTGCTAGCGGGCTTTACAATGAGCAGTTCTTC. It encodes CSVLASGLYNEQFF.

Only one count was recorded for this clone. The CDR3 DNA is TGTGCCAGCAGGGGGACAGGGATGCAGCCCCAGCATTTT. Translated, it gives CASRGTGMQPQHF. The rearrangement uses TRBV28 and TRBJ1-5; 9 bases line up with TRBD1. Unmatched junction bases numbered 4, after V lost 6 bases and J lost 7 bases. CDR3 length: 13 amino acids. The germline gives CDR1 MDHEN, CDR2 SYDVKM.

The chain links TRBV27 to TRBJ2-7; 14 nucleotides agree with TRBD2. Germline CDR1 reads MNHEY; CDR2 reads SMNVEV (reference sequence). This CDR3 has 15 residues. V dropped 10 bases and J dropped 4; count of bases not matched to a gene: 9. The CDR3 DNA sequence: TGTGCCACCGCAGCGACTAGCGGGGGGGCTTACGAGCAGTACTTC. Translating it yields CATAATSGGAYEQYF.

The chain couples TRBV19 to TRBJ2-1, with D possibly being TRBD2 (6 bases). With 3 bases removed from V and 5 bases from J, the gap between germline ends came to 11 bases. Germline V gives CDR1 LNHDA, CDR2 SQIVND (reference sequence). The CDR3 has 14 amino acids. The CDR3 DNA follows: TGTGCCAGTAGTATTGATCCTAGCGACAATGAGCAGTTCTTC. As protein: CASSIDPSDNEQFF.

The chain has TRBV6-6 and TRBJ1-5; a weak D match, TRBD1 (6 bases). Trimming left V 8 bases short and J 3 bases short, with 8 bases between. The CDR3 is made up of 12 amino acids. Germline V gene lookup returns CDR1 MNHNY and CDR2 SVGAGI (reference sequence). The CDR3, as DNA: TGTGCCAGCGGGGGCCTCAATCAGCCCCAGCATTTT. It is translated as CASGGLNQPQHF.

In DNA form, the CDR3 reads TGTGCCGCTGGTCGGCAGGGCACAGATACGCAGTATTTT. Translated: CAAGRQGTDTQYF. The J gene is TRBJ2-3, the V gene TRBV10-3; D is uncertain. The V and J ends lost 11 bases and 1 base respectively, with 13 bases between them. Germline V CDR1 and CDR2: ENHRY, SYGVKD. This CDR3 contains 13 residues.

The V and J genes are TRBV5-1 and TRBJ2-5; weak D call: TRBD2 (5 bases). The DNA end is a closer match to TRBJ2-7, so the J assignment may be wrong. The CDR3 runs to 14 residues. Looked up from germline, CDR1 is SGHRS and CDR2 is YFSETQ. The CDR3: CASSLVASSYEQYF. CDR3 DNA sequence: TGCGCCAGCAGCTTGGTAGCGTCCTCCTACGAGCAGTACTTC.

This clone appeared once. The gene calls are TRBV5-1 and TRBJ2-5; no firm D call. Trimming left V 0 bases short and J 3 bases short, with 6 bases between. Germline assignment: CDR1 SGHRS and CDR2 YFSETQ. The CDR3 loop spans 13 amino acids. The DNA for the CDR3 is TGCGCCAGCAGCTTGGGCGAGAAAGAGACCCAGTACTTC. Translated, it gives CASSLGEKETQYF. The full variable domain, in which reference TRBV5-1 and TRBJ2-5 provide the parts outside the CDR3, is KAGVTQTPRYLIKTRGQQVTLSCSPISGHRSVSWYQQTPGQGLQFLFEYFSETQRNKGNFPGRFSGRQFSNSRSEMNVSTLELGDSALYLCASSLGEKETQYFGPGTRLLVL.

This rearrangement joins TRBV7-2 to TRBJ1-4, with D perhaps matching TRBD1 (5 bases). V was clipped by 1 base and J by 8 bases, with 14 bases between them. CDR1 is SGHTA, CDR2 FQGNSA, per germline. There are 15 residues in the CDR3. The CDR3 DNA follows: TGTGCCAGCAGCTTAGGATCCAGGGAGGACGAAAAACTGTTTTTT. Translation gives CASSLGSREDEKLFF.

The gene calls are TRBV27 and TRBJ1-1; no clear D. Deletions cut 6 bases from V and 4 bases from J, with 6 bases between. CDR3 size: 11 residues. Germline V CDR1 and CDR2: MNHEY, SMNVEV (reference sequence). CDR3 residues: CASSLGTEAFF. CDR3 coding DNA: TGTGCCAGCAGCCTCGGCACTGAAGCTTTCTTT.

The chain combines TRBV21-1 with TRBJ1-2. TRBV21-1 constitutes a pseudogene. The CDR3 is 16 amino acids. The CDR3, as DNA: TGTGCCAGCACCAGCAAAAGATCGACTCGAAACTATGGCTACACCTTC. Encoded protein: CASTSKRSTRNYGYTF.

The genes are TRBV28 and TRBJ2-3, with TRBD1 matching over 9 bases. The CDR3 contains 14 residues. V lost 11 bases and J lost 4; bases outside the gene matches: 10. CDR1 MDHEN and CDR2 SYDVKM come from the germline V gene. CDR3 DNA: TGTGCCGCCCAGGGGACAGGGTGGGCAGATACGCAGTATTTT. As protein: CAAQGTGWADTQYF.

The chain carries TRBV5-1 and TRBJ2-5, with D perhaps matching TRBD1 (6 bases). V lost 0 bases, J lost 2 bases, and 8 bases lay in between. The CDR3 extends over 14 amino acids. Germline V gene sequence: CDR1 SGHRS, CDR2 YFSETQ. The CDR3 protein is CASSLGGQQETQYF. The CDR3 nucleotides read TGCGCCAGCAGCTTGGGTGGACAGCAAGAGACCCAGTACTTC.

This chain uses TRBV5-4 with TRBJ2-7; D unresolved. The CDR3 covers 13 residues. From germline, CDR1 is SGHNT and CDR2 YYREEE (reference sequence). The V and J ends lost 0 bases and 3 bases respectively, with 7 bases between them. CDR3 DNA sequence: TGTGCCAGCAGCTTGGATACCAGCTACGAGCAGTACTTC. Its protein product is CASSLDTSYEQYF.

This chain connects TRBV7-8 to TRBJ2-5; TRBD1 matches 10 bases. This CDR3 region has 16 residues. V lost 5 bases and J lost 4; bases outside the gene matches: 10. CDR1 is SGHVS, CDR2 FQNEAQ, per germline. The CDR3 here is CASSATGTGARETQYF. The CDR3 region has the DNA TGTGCCAGCAGCGCGACCGGGACAGGGGCTAGAGAGACCCAGTACTTC.

V usage is TRBV7-6 and J usage is TRBJ2-7; TRBD2 agrees at 14 bases. The J segment lost 1 base and the V segment lost 3 bases, leaving 5 bases of the junction unmatched. This CDR3 has 17 amino acids. Germline CDR1 SGHVS, CDR2 FNYEAQ. CDR3 residues: CASSLTSGGASSYEQYF. The DNA for the CDR3 is TGTGCCAGCAGCTTGACTAGCGGGGGGGCGTCATCCTACGAGCAGTACTTC.

V usage is TRBV4-3 and J usage is TRBJ1-3; 7 nucleotides line up with TRBD1. V dropped 4 bases and J dropped 2; count of bases not matched to a gene: 2. The CDR3 has 14 residues. Germline V gene lookup returns CDR1 LGHNA and CDR2 YSLEER. Written as DNA, the CDR3 is TGCGCCAGCAGCCCTGGACAGGCTGGAAACACCATATATTTT. Its protein is CASSPGQAGNTIYF.

The rearrangement joins TRBV18 to TRBJ2-7; D gene unclear. Germline V CDR1 and CDR2: KGHSH, LQKENI. This CDR3 region has 14 residues. Trimming took off 7 bases at V and 3 bases at J, with 16 bases between the two ends. The DNA for the CDR3 is TGTGCCAGCTTCTCCAGTAAGATCGACTACGAGCAGTACTTC. It codes for CASFSSKIDYEQYF.

The chain employs TRBV5-1 and TRBJ2-3; the match to TRBD2 covers 14 bases. With 4 bases clipped from V and 4 bases from J, the junction kept 5 bases outside the gene matches. Germline lookup yields CDR1 SGHRS and CDR2 YFSETQ. This CDR3 region has 16 residues. The CDR3 loop is CASSGGLAGVADTQYF. The CDR3 DNA sequence: TGCGCCAGCAGCGGGGGACTAGCGGGAGTGGCAGATACGCAGTATTTT.

This CDR3 reads CASSAKASGSSNEQFF. The CDR3 coding sequence is TGTGCCAGCAGTGCTAAGGCTAGCGGGAGTTCGAATGAGCAGTTCTTC. This rearrangement joins TRBV27 to TRBJ2-1; 10 bases align to TRBD2. Germline CDR1 is MNHEY and CDR2 is SMNVEV (reference sequence). After removal of 5 bases from V and 7 bases from J, the junction contained 11 bases not matched to a gene. The CDR3 runs to 16 residues.

This clone was recorded only once. The V call is TRBV6-1, the J call TRBJ2-1; TRBD2 agrees at 11 bases. The germline gives CDR1 MNHNS, CDR2 SASEGT. The CDR3 is 18 residues long. Germline trimming cut 3 bases from V and 2 bases from J; bases unmatched to any gene: 9. CDR3 sequence (DNA): TGTGCCAGCAGTGAGGCGAGACTAGCGGGGAAACCCTACAATGAGCAGTTCTTC. Protein product: CASSEARLAGKPYNEQFF.

The rearrangement links TRBV10-1 to TRBJ2-3; D not certain. CDR1 WNHNN and CDR2 SYGVQD come from the germline V gene (reference sequence). CDR3 length equals 14 residues. V dropped 1 base and J dropped 0 bases, with 5 bases sitting between them. This CDR3 is CASSEWRSTDTQYF. The CDR3 DNA reads TGCGCCAGCAGTGAGTGGAGAAGCACAGATACGCAGTATTTT.

The chain links TRBV23-1 to TRBJ2-7; TRBD2 might be the D (6 bases). TRBV23-1 is filed as an ORF, its function uncertain. The CDR3 has 19 amino acids. Trimming took off 5 bases at V and 1 base at J, with 27 bases between the two ends. CDR3 protein: CASSTCGFGGRVGSYEQYF. The CDR3 DNA reads as TGCGCCAGCAGTACTTGCGGGTTCGGGGGAAGGGTAGGATCCTACGAGCAGTACTTC.

The CDR3 here is CAWSVTVNTEAFF. For the CDR3, the DNA is TGTGCCTGGAGTGTAACAGTGAACACTGAAGCTTTCTTT. This chain uses TRBV30 with TRBJ1-1; D gene unclear. The CDR3 spans 13 residues. CDR1 and CDR2 from the germline V gene are GTSNPN and SVGIG (reference sequence). Trimming removed 0 bases from V and 0 bases from J, with 5 bases in between.

The chain carries TRBV18 and TRBJ1-2, with 7 bases lining up with TRBD1. The CDR3 contains 17 residues. CDR1 KGHSH and CDR2 LQKENI come from the germline V gene. V lost 3 bases, J lost 1 base, and 11 bases stayed unmatched. Here the CDR3 reads CASSPSPDRRYNYGYTF. The CDR3 DNA reads as TGTGCCAGCTCACCGTCTCCGGACAGGAGATATAACTATGGCTACACCTTC.